These 21 T cell receptor beta chains were all obtained from the same sample, sequenced in a study of early stage breast cancer tumors. Only in-frame clones appear in the TCRdb table, and some are missing; sequencing was by immunoSEQ multiplex PCR. The repertoire includes 20,000 to 25,000 clones, about 75% of them detected once, and about 30% sits in the top ten. Sequencing input: blood. The receptors shown here come from a person between 55 and 70 years old with breast cancer.

This clone showed up just once. The chain joins TRBV7-3 to TRBJ2-7, with D hard to call. This CDR3 region has 11 residues. Between the trimmed V and J ends, which lost 1 base and 6 bases, there was a span of 4 bases. CDR1 and CDR2 from the germline V gene are SGHTA and FQGTGA. The CDR3 loop reads CASSLKGEQYF. The CDR3 nucleotides are TGTGCCAGCAGCTTAAAAGGCGAGCAGTACTTC. The entire variable domain, with the rest obtained from reference TRBV7-3 and TRBJ2-7, is as follows: GAGVSQTPSNKVTEKGKYVELRCDPISGHTALYWYRQSLGQGPEFLIYFQGTGAADDSGLPNDRFFAVRPEGSVSTLKIQRTERGDSAVYLCASSLKGEQYFGPGTRLTVT.

The chain couples TRBV4-1 to TRBJ2-1; D call uncertain. This CDR3 comprises 16 residues. CDR1 and CDR2 (germline): MGHRA, YSYEKL. With 0 bases removed from V and 11 bases from J, the gap between germline ends came to 20 bases. The CDR3 protein is CASSQDSGSLGPKQFF. The CDR3 DNA follows: TGCGCCAGCAGCCAAGATTCCGGCAGCTTAGGTCCTAAGCAGTTCTTC.

This chain links TRBV18 with TRBJ1-3, with D unresolved. The CDR3 is 16 residues long. Looked up from germline, CDR1 is KGHSH and CDR2 is LQKENI. V lost 0 bases and J 0 bases, leaving 9 bases between the germline ends. The CDR3 sequence is CASSPPGRSSGNTIYF. CDR3 DNA sequence: TGTGCCAGCTCACCACCGGGCAGAAGCTCTGGAAACACCATATATTTT.

On this clone itself: One end of the junction fails to match germline, which may point to a read error. This sequence joins TRBV7-7 and TRBJ2-5; possibly TRBD1 for D (6 bases). This CDR3 comprises 15 residues. Germline CDR1 is SSHAT and CDR2 is FNYEAQ (reference sequence). The CDR3 loop reads CASSLGPGAVETQYF. Written as DNA, the CDR3 is TGTGCTAGCAGCTTAGGGCCAGGGGCTGTGGAGACCCAGTACTTC.

This rearrangement joins TRBV10-3 to TRBJ2-1; TRBD2 matches at 7 bases. Looked up from germline, CDR1 is ENHRY and CDR2 is SYGVKD. The CDR3 consists of 15 residues. The J segment lost 0 bases and the V segment lost 6 bases, leaving 5 bases of the junction unmatched. CDR3 DNA: TGTGCCATCAGCGAGACTAGCTTCTCCTACAATGAGCAGTTCTTC. Translating gives CAISETSFSYNEQFF.

The chain has TRBV7-9 and TRBJ2-7, with 8 bases fitting TRBD1. The CDR3 sequence is 14 residues long. The V gene's germline CDR1 is SEHNR and CDR2 FQNEAQ (reference sequence). The V gene end was trimmed by 2 bases and the J gene end by 5 bases; junction bases not matched to a gene: 5. In DNA, the CDR3 is TGTGCCAGCAGCTTATCGGGCAGGGGGCACGAGCAGTACTTC. Encoded protein: CASSLSGRGHEQYF.

V is TRBV7-2 and J is TRBJ2-2; 10 bases fit TRBD2. This CDR3 region has 17 residues. With 5 bases clipped from V and 6 bases from J, the junction kept 12 bases outside the gene matches. Germline-derived CDR1 and CDR2 are SGHTA and FQGNSA. CDR3 coding DNA: TGTGCCAGCAGCCTCCCCGGCCTAGCGGGGGTCTCCGGGGAGCTGTTTTTT. Its translation: CASSLPGLAGVSGELFF.

The V gene is TRBV28, the J gene TRBJ2-7; TRBD1 matches at 7 bases. Germline V gene data show CDR1 as MDHEN and CDR2 as SYDVKM. V gave up 8 bases and J gave up 2 bases; unmatched junction bases: 6. CDR3 length: 13 residues. This chain's CDR3 is CASGSGQTYEQYF. In nucleotides, the CDR3 is TGTGCCAGCGGCTCGGGACAGACCTACGAGCAGTACTTC. Complete variable domain (other parts from reference TRBV28 and TRBJ2-7): DVKVTQSSRYLVKRTGEKVFLECVQDMDHENMFWYRQDPGLGLRLIYFSYDVKMKEKGDIPEGYSVSREKKERFSLILESASTNQTSMYLCASGSGQTYEQYFGPGTRLTVT.

The chain employs TRBV10-1 and TRBJ2-7; 7 bases fit TRBD2. Germline V lookup: CDR1 WNHNN, CDR2 SYGVQD (reference sequence). This CDR3 has 14 amino acids. The junction had 6 bases not matched to a gene; V was cut back by 4 bases and J by 3 bases. As DNA, the CDR3 is TGCGCCAGCAGTGTCGGCGGGAGTAGCTACGAGCAGTACTTC. It yields the protein CASSVGGSSYEQYF.

This clone was picked up a small number of times. This sequence joins TRBV10-3 and TRBJ2-1, with a weak D call TRBD2 (5 bases). This CDR3 comprises 13 residues. V was cut by 9 bases and J by 3 bases, with 12 bases left in between. The germline gives CDR1 ENHRY, CDR2 SYGVKD. This CDR3 is CAIKIGDYNEQFF. The CDR3 nucleotides read TGTGCCATTAAAATCGGGGACTACAATGAGCAGTTCTTC.

This clone was seen once. V gene TRBV13 combines with J gene TRBJ1-3, with D unclear. The CDR3 loop spans 16 amino acids. The germline CDR1 and CDR2 sequences are PRHDT and FYEKMQ (reference sequence). The V end lost 0 bases, the J end lost 2 bases, and 11 bases lay between the germline ends. The CDR3 nucleotides are TGTGCCAGCAGCTTAGGCCCTACGGGAACTGGAAACACCATATATTTT. Translation gives CASSLGPTGTGNTIYF.

The chain recombines TRBV30 with TRBJ1-5, with 7 bases lining up with TRBD1. The V and J ends lost 5 bases and 4 bases, in that order; junction bases with no gene match: 11. The CDR3 loop spans 15 amino acids. Germline V gives CDR1 GTSNPN, CDR2 SVGIG (reference sequence). This CDR3 is CAWSAAGTVNQPQHF. CDR3 nucleotides: TGTGCCTGGTCGGCCGCCGGGACAGTAAATCAGCCCCAGCATTTT.

In DNA form, the CDR3 reads TGTGCCAGCAGCCAAGGGCGACTAGCGGGAGGGGGTGAGCAGTTCTTC. Encoded protein: CASSQGRLAGGGEQFF. J is TRBJ2-1 and V is TRBV4-2; TRBD2 matches at 14 bases. This CDR3 region has 16 residues. Germline V gene sequence: CDR1 LGHNA, CDR2 YNFKEQ. The junction had 5 bases not matched to a gene; V was cut back by 1 base and J by 9 bases.

This clone was detected only a few times. The chain combines TRBV29-1 with TRBJ2-3, with 15 bases lining up with TRBD2. CDR1 is SQVTM, CDR2 ANQGSEA, per germline. V was pared by 4 bases and J by 4 bases, with 9 bases of the junction left unmatched. CDR3 size: 17 residues. CDR3 nucleotide sequence: TGCAGCGTTGCTGTGGGACTAGCGGGAGGACAATCAGATACGCAGTATTTT. It codes for CSVAVGLAGGQSDTQYF.

V and J are TRBV30 and TRBJ2-7; D is possibly TRBD1 or TRBD2 (5 bases each). V was pared by 4 bases and J by 2 bases, with 9 bases between. The CDR3 has 12 amino acids. Germline-derived CDR1 and CDR2 are GTSNPN and SVGIG (reference sequence). CDR3 nucleotide sequence: TGTGCCTGGACCGGGGCCACCTACGAGCAGTACTTC. It yields the protein CAWTGATYEQYF.

The chain is built from TRBV11-3 and TRBJ2-4, with D perhaps matching TRBD1 (5 bases). Germline lookup yields CDR1 SGHNT and CDR2 YENEEA. Trimming left V 1 base short and J 7 bases short, with 5 bases between. The CDR3 loop spans 12 amino acids. CDR3 nucleotides: TGTGCCAGCAGCTTAGGACAGAACATTCAGTACTTC. Protein product: CASSLGQNIQYF.

The rearrangement uses TRBV27 and TRBJ2-7; D is ambiguous. Trimming stripped 2 bases from V and 3 bases from J, with 14 bases between. Germline CDR1 and CDR2: MNHEY and SMNVEV (reference sequence). The CDR3 is 15 amino acids. The CDR3 DNA reads TGTGCCAGCAGTTTAGGTGGTCCGCGTGTCTACGAGCAGTACTTC. This sequence encodes CASSLGGPRVYEQYF.

This clone was detected only once. The chain is built from TRBV18 and TRBJ1-1; 9 bases align to TRBD1. There are 14 residues in the CDR3. V trimming: 3 bases; J trimming: 4 bases; junction bases outside the gene matches: 3. Germline CDR1 KGHSH, CDR2 LQKENI. CDR3 loop: CASSPGQGSTEAFF. The CDR3 bases are TGTGCCAGCTCACCCGGACAGGGGTCCACTGAAGCTTTCTTT.

The chain couples TRBV28 to TRBJ1-2; D possibly corresponds to TRBD1 (5 bases). This CDR3 has 14 residues. V was pared by 3 bases and J by 5 bases, with 13 bases between. Germline V CDR1 and CDR2: MDHEN, SYDVKM. CDR3 residues: CASSFFAGRYGYTF. Here the CDR3 DNA reads TGTGCCAGCAGTTTTTTTGCAGGGCGTTATGGCTACACCTTC.

V is TRBV10-3 and J is TRBJ2-1, with D possibly being TRBD2 (5 bases). The CDR3 is made up of 13 amino acids. Germline loops: CDR1 ENHRY, CDR2 SYGVKD. Trimming cost V 2 bases and J 7 bases, with 9 bases left between them. The CDR3 protein is CAISEAGRNEQFF. CDR3 coding DNA: TGTGCCATCAGTGAGGCGGGTAGGAATGAGCAGTTCTTC.

CDR3 residues: CASSESWGQETQYF. DNA for the CDR3: TGTGCCAGCAGTGAATCGTGGGGACAAGAGACCCAGTACTTC. This sequence joins TRBV2 and TRBJ2-5; the D is unclear. The V gene's germline CDR1 is SNHLY and CDR2 FYNNEI. Trimming pared 2 bases from V and 2 bases from J, leaving 9 bases between. The CDR3 contains 14 residues.